The 2 T cell receptor beta chains below come from one sample, sequenced in a study of blood T cell repertoires in COVID-19. Measured with immunoSEQ multiplex PCR; TCRdb has only the in-frame clones, and not every one. Of approximately 300,000 clones listed, approximately 88% are singletons. The material sequenced was peripheral blood. These receptor sequences come from a man aged 18 to 35 who had recovered from COVID-19.

The chain couples TRBV7-9 to TRBJ1-1; 10 nucleotides align to TRBD1. Trimming removed 3 bases from V and 7 bases from J; junction bases left unmatched: 2. CDR1 SEHNR and CDR2 FQNEAQ come from the germline V gene (reference sequence). This CDR3 has 13 amino acids. The CDR3: CASSFRDRGEAFF. The DNA of the CDR3 is TGTGCCAGCAGCTTCCGGGACAGGGGTGAAGCTTTCTTT.

The V gene is TRBV4-3, the J gene TRBJ2-3; 8 nucleotides match TRBD2. Per the germline V gene, CDR1 is LGHNA and CDR2 is YSLEER. V shed 2 bases and J 1 base; nucleotides not matched to a gene: 14. The CDR3 sequence is 19 residues long. The CDR3 nucleotides read TGCGCCAGCAGCCAACCCCGGGGGGGCTCTTTCATCGGCACAGATACGCAGTATTTT. Residues: CASSQPRGGSFIGTDTQYF.